Sequencing of this TCR beta chain was carried out in a study of monozygotic twins with inflammatory bowel disease. TCRdb derives one entry per CDR3 protein from the 5' RACE reads, leaving out DNA. The specimen's table records 330,000 or so distinct CDR3 sequences. CDR3 length equals 17 residues. Germline values: CDR1 MGHRA, CDR2 YSYEKL. This chain connects TRBV4-1 to TRBJ2-2; TCRdb selects TRBD2, and the lack of DNA leaves this call unchecked. This receptor was obtained from a human donor with ulcerative colitis or Crohn's disease, or a healthy co-twin of an affected twin (not recorded which). The sequenced material came from blood. CDR3 sequence: CASSQADGLAGGGELFF.